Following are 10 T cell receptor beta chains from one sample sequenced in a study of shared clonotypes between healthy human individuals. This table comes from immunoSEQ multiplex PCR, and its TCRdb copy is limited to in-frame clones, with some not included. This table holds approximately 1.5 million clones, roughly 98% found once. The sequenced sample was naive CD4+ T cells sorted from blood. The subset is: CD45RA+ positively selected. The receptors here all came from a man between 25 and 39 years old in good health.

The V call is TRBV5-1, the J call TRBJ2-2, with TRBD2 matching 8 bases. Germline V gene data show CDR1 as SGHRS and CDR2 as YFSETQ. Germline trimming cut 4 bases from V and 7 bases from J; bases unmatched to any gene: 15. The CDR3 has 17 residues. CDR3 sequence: CASSLGLSGSIGGELFF. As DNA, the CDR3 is TGCGCCAGCAGCCTGGGCCTAAGCGGGAGTATTGGCGGGGAGCTGTTTTTT.

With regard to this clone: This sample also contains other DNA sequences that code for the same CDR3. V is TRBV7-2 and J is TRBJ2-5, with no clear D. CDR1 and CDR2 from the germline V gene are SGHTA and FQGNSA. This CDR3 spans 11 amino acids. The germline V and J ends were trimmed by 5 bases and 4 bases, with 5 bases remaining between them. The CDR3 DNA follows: TGTGCCAGCAGCGCGAGAGAGACCCAGTACTTC. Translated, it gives CASSARETQYF.

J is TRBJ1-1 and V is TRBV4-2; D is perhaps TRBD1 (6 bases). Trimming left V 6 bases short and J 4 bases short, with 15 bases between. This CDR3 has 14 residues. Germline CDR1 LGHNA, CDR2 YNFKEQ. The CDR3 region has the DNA TGTGCCAGCAGAGGGGGAGGGAGGGTCACTGAAGCTTTCTTT. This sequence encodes CASRGGGRVTEAFF.

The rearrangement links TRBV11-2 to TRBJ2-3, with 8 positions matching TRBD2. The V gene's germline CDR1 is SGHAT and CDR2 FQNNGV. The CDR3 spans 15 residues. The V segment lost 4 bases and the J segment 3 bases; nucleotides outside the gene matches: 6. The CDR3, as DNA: TGTGCCAGCAGCTCGACGGGAGGGTATACAGATACGCAGTATTTT. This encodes CASSSTGGYTDTQYF.

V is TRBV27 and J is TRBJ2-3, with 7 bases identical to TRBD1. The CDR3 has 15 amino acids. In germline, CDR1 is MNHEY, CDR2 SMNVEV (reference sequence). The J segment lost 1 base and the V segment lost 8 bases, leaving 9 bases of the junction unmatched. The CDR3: CASGNRGGRTDTQYF. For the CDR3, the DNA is TGTGCCAGCGGGAACAGGGGCGGTCGCACAGATACGCAGTATTTT.

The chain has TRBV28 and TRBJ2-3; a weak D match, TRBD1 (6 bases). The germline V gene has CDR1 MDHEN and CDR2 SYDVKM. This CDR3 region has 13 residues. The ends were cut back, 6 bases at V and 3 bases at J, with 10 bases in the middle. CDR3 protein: CASRGTSTDTQYF. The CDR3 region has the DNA TGTGCCAGCAGGGGGACATCTACAGATACGCAGTATTTT. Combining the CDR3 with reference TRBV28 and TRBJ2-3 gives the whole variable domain DVKVTQSSRYLVKRTGEKVFLECVQDMDHENMFWYRQDPGLGLRLIYFSYDVKMKEKGDIPEGYSVSREKKERFSLILESASTNQTSMYLCASRGTSTDTQYFGPGTRLTVL.

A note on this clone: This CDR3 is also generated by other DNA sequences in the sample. In DNA, the CDR3 is TGTGCCAGTAGCCGTACCGCGGAGACCCAGTACTTC. Translating it yields CASSRTAETQYF. This chain joins TRBV19 and TRBJ2-5; D is unresolved. Germline CDR1 and CDR2: LNHDA and SQIVND (reference sequence). V was cut by 6 bases and J by 5 bases, with 10 bases left in between. This CDR3 is 12 amino acids long.

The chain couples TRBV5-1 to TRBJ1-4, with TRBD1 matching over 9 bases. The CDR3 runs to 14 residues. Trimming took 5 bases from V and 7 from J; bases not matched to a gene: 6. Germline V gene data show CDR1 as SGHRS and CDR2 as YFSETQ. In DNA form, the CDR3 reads TGCGCCAGCAGGTCGGGACAGGGCGGTGAAAAACTGTTTTTT. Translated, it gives CASRSGQGGEKLFF.

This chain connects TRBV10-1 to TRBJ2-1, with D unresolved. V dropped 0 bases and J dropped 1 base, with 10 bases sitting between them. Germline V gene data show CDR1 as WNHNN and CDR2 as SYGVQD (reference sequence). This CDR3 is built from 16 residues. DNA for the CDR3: TGCGCCAGCAGTGAGTCCGGGCGAGTATCCTACAATGAGCAGTTCTTC. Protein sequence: CASSESGRVSYNEQFF.

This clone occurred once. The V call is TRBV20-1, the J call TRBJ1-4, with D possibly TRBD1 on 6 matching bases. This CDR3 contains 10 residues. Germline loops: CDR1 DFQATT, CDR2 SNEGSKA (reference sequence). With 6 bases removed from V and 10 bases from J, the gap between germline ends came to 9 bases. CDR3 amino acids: CSAKGGKLFF. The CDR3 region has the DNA TGCAGTGCCAAAGGGGGAAAACTGTTTTTT.